Listed below are T cell receptor beta chains from one sample, sequenced in a study of blood T cell repertoires in COVID-19. Profiling relied on immunoSEQ multiplex PCR, and the TCRdb table lists in-frame clones only, not all of them. The sample carries approximately 120,000 clones, approximately 87% recorded once. Material for sequencing was peripheral blood. These TCRs come from a man between 50 and 59 years old with acute or convalescent COVID-19. Each CDR3 is given with its conserved first and last residue. A D gene is named only where the DNA matches it firmly. Clone size is not always given. Where it is, it says once, few, many or a class for expanded clones.

v_gene: TRBV28; abundance: NA; j_gene: TRBJ2-6; d_gene: NA; CDR3aa: CASSFWSGVLTF; CDR3nt: TGTGCCAGCAGTTTCTGGTCGGGCGTCCTGACTTTC
v_gene: TRBV11-3; abundance: NA; j_gene: TRBJ2-5; d_gene: TRBD2; CDR3aa: CASGRGLAGDRGGETQYF; CDR3nt: TGTGCCAGCGGAAGGGGACTAGCGGGAGATAGGGGTGGGGAGACCCAGTACTTC
v_gene: TRBV5-5; abundance: NA; j_gene: TRBJ2-7; d_gene: NA; CDR3aa: CASSPVGAEQYF; CDR3nt: TGTGCCAGCAGCCCTGTGGGGGCCGAGCAGTACTTC
v_gene: TRBV5-1; abundance: many; j_gene: TRBJ1-1; d_gene: TRBD1; CDR3aa: CASSPDRYQGDTEAFF; CDR3nt: TGCGCCAGCAGCCCGGACAGGTACCAGGGGGACACTGAAGCTTTCTTT
v_gene: TRBV3-1/TRBV3-2; abundance: NA; j_gene: TRBJ2-5; d_gene: TRBD2; CDR3aa: CASSLTSGRGETQYF; CDR3nt: TGTGCCAGCAGCCTGACTAGCGGGAGAGGTGAGACCCAGTACTTC
v_gene: TRBV2; abundance: once; j_gene: TRBJ2-5; d_gene: NA; CDR3aa: CASSRLWREETQYF; CDR3nt: TGTGCCAGCAGTCGGTTATGGAGAGAAGAGACCCAGTACTTC
v_gene: TRBV2; abundance: NA; j_gene: TRBJ2-7; d_gene: TRBD2; CDR3aa: CASSETSGRAYEQYF; CDR3nt: TGTGCCAGCAGTGAGACTAGCGGGAGGGCCTACGAGCAGTACTTC
v_gene: TRBV4-1; abundance: NA; j_gene: TRBJ1-2; d_gene: TRBD1; CDR3aa: CASSQATAGTGDTF; CDR3nt: TGCGCCAGCAGCCAAGCTACGGCCGGGACAGGGGATACCTTC
v_gene: TRBV7-6; abundance: NA; j_gene: TRBJ2-1; d_gene: TRBD2; CDR3aa: CASSFQGLAGVDEQFF; CDR3nt: TGTGCCAGCAGCTTCCAAGGACTAGCGGGGGTCGATGAGCAGTTCTTC
v_gene: TRBV30; abundance: NA; j_gene: TRBJ1-3; d_gene: TRBD1; CDR3aa: CAWSATGVNTIYF; CDR3nt: TGTGCCTGGAGTGCTACAGGGGTGAACACCATATATTTT
v_gene: TRBV9; abundance: NA; j_gene: TRBJ1-4; d_gene: NA; CDR3aa: CASSDHGEKLFF; CDR3nt: TGTGCCAGCAGCGACCACGGGGAAAAACTGTTTTTT
v_gene: TRBV7-9; abundance: NA; j_gene: TRBJ1-2; d_gene: TRBD1; CDR3aa: CASSEGQGWGYTF; CDR3nt: TGTGCCAGCAGCGAGGGACAGGGCTGGGGCTACACCTTC
v_gene: TRBV11-3; abundance: NA; j_gene: TRBJ2-1; d_gene: TRBD2; CDR3aa: CASSLDFGGRATEQFF; CDR3nt: TGTGCCAGCAGCTTAGATTTCGGCGGGAGGGCCACTGAGCAGTTCTTC
v_gene: TRBV29-1; abundance: NA; j_gene: TRBJ2-7; d_gene: NA; CDR3aa: CSVVPADRQGTYEQYF; CDR3nt: TGCAGCGTTGTTCCAGCCGATCGCCAGGGGACCTACGAGCAGTACTTC
v_gene: TRBV3-1/TRBV3-2; abundance: NA; j_gene: TRBJ1-1; d_gene: NA; CDR3aa: CASSRGYGNEAFF; CDR3nt: TGTGCCAGCAGCCGTGGGTACGGGAACGAAGCTTTCTTT
v_gene: TRBV5-1; abundance: NA; j_gene: TRBJ2-7; d_gene: NA; CDR3aa: CASTLDRDYEQYF; CDR3nt: TGCGCCAGCACACTGGACAGAGACTACGAGCAGTACTTC
v_gene: TRBV24-1; abundance: NA; j_gene: TRBJ2-2; d_gene: TRBD2; CDR3aa: CATSDNGLGVTGELFF; CDR3nt: TGTGCCACCAGTGACAACGGACTAGGGGTCACCGGGGAGCTGTTTTTT
v_gene: TRBV12-3/TRBV12-4; abundance: NA; j_gene: TRBJ2-7; d_gene: NA; CDR3aa: CASRRTGEQYF; CDR3nt: TGTGCCAGCAGGAGGACGGGGGAGCAGTACTTC
v_gene: TRBV27; abundance: NA; j_gene: TRBJ1-6; d_gene: TRBD1; CDR3aa: CASRARDRDNSPLHF; CDR3nt: TGTGCCAGCAGGGCCCGGGACAGGGATAATTCACCCCTCCACTTT
v_gene: TRBV6-2/TRBV6-3; abundance: NA; j_gene: TRBJ2-4; d_gene: TRBD2; CDR3aa: CASSYPRGLAGEAKNIQYF; CDR3nt: TGTGCCAGCAGTTACCCCCGGGGACTAGCGGGGGAAGCCAAAAACATTCAGTACTTC
v_gene: TRBV7-9; abundance: NA; j_gene: TRBJ2-7; d_gene: TRBD1; CDR3aa: CASSRDRLGFYEQYF; CDR3nt: TGTGCCAGCAGCCGGGACAGGCTCGGCTTCTACGAGCAGTACTTC
v_gene: TRBV30; abundance: few; j_gene: TRBJ1-1; d_gene: TRBD1; CDR3aa: CAWSTKGTGFNTEAFF; CDR3nt: TGTGCCTGGAGTACTAAAGGGACAGGCTTTAACACTGAAGCTTTCTTT
v_gene: TRBV15; abundance: NA; j_gene: TRBJ2-5; d_gene: NA; CDR3aa: CATSRDTQETQYF; CDR3nt: TGTGCCACCAGCAGGGACACTCAAGAGACCCAGTACTTC
v_gene: TRBV13; abundance: once; j_gene: TRBJ2-6; d_gene: NA; CDR3aa: CASSVGASGANVLTF; CDR3nt: TGTGCCAGCAGCGTAGGGGCCTCTGGGGCCAACGTCCTGACTTTC
v_gene: TRBV27; abundance: NA; j_gene: TRBJ2-7; d_gene: NA; CDR3aa: CASSSQQGSPYEQYF; CDR3nt: TGTGCCAGCAGTTCCCAACAGGGCTCTCCCTACGAGCAGTACTTC
v_gene: TRBV10-1; abundance: NA; j_gene: TRBJ2-1; d_gene: TRBD2; CDR3aa: CASMWWGSGRDYNEQFF; CDR3nt: TGCGCCAGCATGTGGTGGGGTAGCGGGAGGGACTACAATGAGCAGTTCTTC
v_gene: TRBV5-4; abundance: NA; j_gene: TRBJ2-7; d_gene: TRBD1; CDR3aa: CASNSGQGTYEQYF; CDR3nt: TGTGCCAGCAACTCTGGACAGGGCACCTACGAGCAGTACTTC
v_gene: TRBV11-3; abundance: NA; j_gene: TRBJ2-1; d_gene: TRBD2; CDR3aa: CASSLEASGTIWGSYNEQFF; CDR3nt: TGTGCCAGCAGCTTAGAGGCTAGCGGGACCATCTGGGGCTCCTACAATGAGCAGTTCTTC
v_gene: TRBV7-9; abundance: NA; j_gene: TRBJ1-2; d_gene: TRBD1; CDR3aa: CASGEGDSYGYTF; CDR3nt: TGTGCCAGCGGCGAGGGGGACAGTTATGGCTACACCTTC
v_gene: TRBV21-1; abundance: few; j_gene: TRBJ2-1; d_gene: NA; CDR3aa: CASSFRTGSSYNEQFF; CDR3nt: TGTGCCAGCAGCTTCCGGACAGGAAGCTCCTACAATGAGCAGTTCTTC
v_gene: TRBV5-1; abundance: NA; j_gene: TRBJ1-2; d_gene: NA; CDR3aa: CASSLGGPGVYGYTF; CDR3nt: TGCGCCAGCAGCTTGGGTGGGCCAGGTGTCTATGGCTACACCTTC
v_gene: TRBV24-1; abundance: NA; j_gene: TRBJ1-2; d_gene: TRBD1; CDR3aa: CATSDGTGSAYGYTF; CDR3nt: TGTGCCACCAGTGATGGGACAGGTTCTGCCTATGGCTACACCTTC
v_gene: TRBV29-1; abundance: NA; j_gene: TRBJ1-5; d_gene: NA; CDR3aa: CSVEAGRDQPQHF; CDR3nt: TGCAGCGTTGAAGCAGGGCGAGATCAGCCCCAGCATTTT
v_gene: TRBV30; abundance: NA; j_gene: TRBJ2-1; d_gene: TRBD2; CDR3aa: CACSPGLAGSSYNEQFF; CDR3nt: TGTGCCTGTTCCCCGGGACTAGCGGGGAGCTCCTACAATGAGCAGTTCTTC
v_gene: TRBV19; abundance: NA; j_gene: TRBJ1-4; d_gene: NA; CDR3aa: CASSLPGATNEKLFF; CDR3nt: TGTGCCAGTAGTCTACCGGGAGCAACTAATGAAAAACTGTTTTTT
v_gene: TRBV7-2; abundance: NA; j_gene: TRBJ1-3; d_gene: NA; CDR3aa: CASSLVTGGNTIYF; CDR3nt: TGTGCCAGCAGCTTAGTGACAGGAGGAAACACCATATATTTT
v_gene: TRBV5-6; abundance: few; j_gene: TRBJ1-5; d_gene: TRBD1; CDR3aa: CASSSGQGGFYSNQPQHF; CDR3nt: TGTGCCAGCAGCTCTGGACAGGGAGGATTTTATAGCAATCAGCCCCAGCATTTT
v_gene: TRBV27; abundance: once; j_gene: TRBJ1-2; d_gene: NA; CDR3aa: CASSPAAGPFPMSGYTF; CDR3nt: TGTGCCAGCAGTCCGGCAGCGGGCCCCTTTCCTATGTCCGGCTACACCTTC
v_gene: TRBV6-6; abundance: NA; j_gene: TRBJ1-2; d_gene: NA; CDR3aa: CASSYEITGAGGYTF; CDR3nt: TGTGCCAGCAGTTACGAAATCACAGGCGCCGGCGGCTACACCTTC
v_gene: TRBV6-6; abundance: NA; j_gene: TRBJ1-5; d_gene: NA; CDR3aa: CASNPGGAGRTPQHF; CDR3nt: TGTGCCAGCAACCCCGGAGGGGCGGGGAGAACGCCCCAGCATTTT
v_gene: TRBV19; abundance: once; j_gene: TRBJ1-1; d_gene: TRBD1; CDR3aa: CASTGGRTEAFF; CDR3nt: TGTGCCAGTACAGGGGGAAGGACTGAAGCTTTCTTT
v_gene: TRBV6-4; abundance: NA; j_gene: TRBJ2-1; d_gene: NA; CDR3aa: CASSPQETFRNEQFF; CDR3nt: TGTGCCAGCAGTCCACAGGAGACCTTTAGGAATGAGCAGTTCTTC
v_gene: TRBV7-2; abundance: NA; j_gene: TRBJ2-3; d_gene: TRBD2; CDR3aa: CASSSGTRGTDTQYF; CDR3nt: TGTGCCAGCAGCTCGGGGACTAGGGGCACAGATACGCAGTATTTT
v_gene: TRBV5-1; abundance: NA; j_gene: TRBJ2-1; d_gene: TRBD2; CDR3aa: CASSSAGVYNEQFF; CDR3nt: TGCGCCAGCAGCTCAGCGGGGGTCTACAATGAGCAGTTCTTC
v_gene: TRBV7-9; abundance: NA; j_gene: TRBJ2-3; d_gene: NA; CDR3aa: CASSLQTGFSTDTQYF; CDR3nt: TGTGCCAGCAGCCTTCAGACTGGATTTTCCACAGATACGCAGTATTTT